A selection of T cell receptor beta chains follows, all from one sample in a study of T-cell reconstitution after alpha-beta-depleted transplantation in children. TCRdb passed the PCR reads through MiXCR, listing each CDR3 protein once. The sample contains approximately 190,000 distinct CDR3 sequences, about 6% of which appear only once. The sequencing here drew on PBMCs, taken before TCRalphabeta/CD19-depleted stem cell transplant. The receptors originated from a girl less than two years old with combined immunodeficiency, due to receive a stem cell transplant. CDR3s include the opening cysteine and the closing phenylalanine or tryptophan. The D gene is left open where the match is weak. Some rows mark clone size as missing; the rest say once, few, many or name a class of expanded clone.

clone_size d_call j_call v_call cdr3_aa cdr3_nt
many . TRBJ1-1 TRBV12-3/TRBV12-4 CASSPRLLNTEAFF TGTGCCAGCAGTCCAAGACTCTTGAACACTGAAGCTTTCTTT
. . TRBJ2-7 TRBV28 CASSWAREQYF TGTGCCAGCAGTTGGGCGCGGGAGCAGTACTTC
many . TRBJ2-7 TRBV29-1 CSVEGAGIDEQYF TGCAGCGTTGAGGGGGCCGGGATCGACGAGCAGTACTTC
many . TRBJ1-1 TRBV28 CASNLGGGRRTEAFF TGTGCCAGCAACTTAGGGGGAGGAAGGAGGACTGAAGCTTTCTTT
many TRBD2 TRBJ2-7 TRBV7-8 CASSPSDGLGLIEQYF TGTGCCAGCAGCCCTAGTGACGGACTAGGGTTAATCGAGCAGTACTTC
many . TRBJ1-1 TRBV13 CASSLDGLNTEAFF TGTGCCAGCAGCTTGGACGGTCTGAACACTGAAGCTTTCTTT
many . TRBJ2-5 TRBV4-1 CASSQDRDGDQETQYF TGCGCCAGCAGCCAAGACCGGGACGGGGACCAAGAGACCCAGTACTTC
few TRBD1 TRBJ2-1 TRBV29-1 CSVEGVGDRVGNEQFF TGCAGCGTTGAAGGGGTGGGGGACAGGGTGGGGAATGAGCAGTTCTTC
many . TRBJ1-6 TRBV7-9 CASSDTSQGLSYNSPLHF TGTGCCAGCAGCGATACCTCACAGGGTCTCTCCTATAATTCACCCCTCCACTTT
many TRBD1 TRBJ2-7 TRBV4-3 CASSQEGTGGYEQYF TGCGCCAGCAGCCAAGAGGGGACAGGGGGCTACGAGCAGTACTTC
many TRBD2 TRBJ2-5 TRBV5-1 CASSRSGSTVETQYF TGCGCCAGCAGTCGTAGCGGGAGCACTGTCGAGACCCAGTACTTC
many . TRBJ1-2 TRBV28 CASSLYAEFYGYTF TGTGCCAGCAGTTTATACGCAGAGTTCTATGGCTACACCTTC
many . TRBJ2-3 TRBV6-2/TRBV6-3 CASHTVYGYTDTQYF TGTGCCAGCCACACAGTTTACGGGTACACAGATACGCAGTATTTT
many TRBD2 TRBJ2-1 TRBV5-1 CASSTGTSGNEQFF TGCGCCAGCAGTACCGGGACTAGCGGAAATGAGCAGTTCTTC
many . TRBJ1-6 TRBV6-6 CASSSPLHF TGTGCCAGCAGTTCACCCCTCCACTTT
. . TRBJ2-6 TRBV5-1 CASSFISSGANVLTF TGCGCCAGCAGCTTCATCTCATCTGGGGCCAACGTCCTGACTTTC
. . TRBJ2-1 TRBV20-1 CCAFSLRTQTYNEQFF TGCTGTGCCTTCTCCCTCCGGACCCAAACCTACAATGAGCAGTTCTTC
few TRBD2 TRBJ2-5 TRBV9 CASSAGGGGARETQYF TGTGCCAGCAGCGCGGGGGGCGGGGGGGCCCGAGAGACCCAGTACTTC
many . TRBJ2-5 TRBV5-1 CASSPPPLQETQYF TGCGCCAGCAGCCCGCCTCCCCTCCAAGAGACCCAGTACTTC
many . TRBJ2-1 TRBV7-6 CASSLWTTNNEQFF TGTGCCAGCAGCTTGTGGACTACCAACAATGAGCAGTTCTTC
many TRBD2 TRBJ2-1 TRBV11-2 CASSSLAGAYNEQFF TGTGCCAGCAGCTCACTAGCGGGGGCCTACAATGAGCAGTTCTTC
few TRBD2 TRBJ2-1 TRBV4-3 CASSQGGLHGTSFYNEQFF TGCGCCAGCAGCCAAGGAGGGCTTCACGGGACTAGCTTTTACAATGAGCAGTTCTTC
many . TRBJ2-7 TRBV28 CASSPTFGTPYEQYF TGTGCCAGCAGTCCAACTTTCGGGACACCATACGAGCAGTACTTC
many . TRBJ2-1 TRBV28 CASSFWGSLSYNEQFF TGTGCCAGCAGTTTTTGGGGCAGCCTATCCTACAATGAGCAGTTCTTC
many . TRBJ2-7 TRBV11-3 CASSPTQGRGYEQYF TGTGCCAGCAGCCCGACACAGGGTAGAGGTTACGAGCAGTACTTC
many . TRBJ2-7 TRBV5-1 CASSLVGGGDEQYF TGCGCCAGCAGCTTGGTGGGGGGCGGGGACGAGCAGTACTTC
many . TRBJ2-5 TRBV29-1 CSVDPGKETQYF TGCAGCGTTGATCCGGGGAAAGAGACCCAGTACTTC
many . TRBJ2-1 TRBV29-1 CSVDRQGLRSSYNEQFF TGCAGCGTTGATCGCCAGGGGCTGAGGAGCTCCTACAATGAGCAGTTCTTC
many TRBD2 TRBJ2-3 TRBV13 CASSLGGGATDTQYF TGTGCCAGCAGCTTAGGCGGGGGGGCAACAGATACGCAGTATTTT
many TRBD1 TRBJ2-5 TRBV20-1 CSARQTGEGETQYF TGCAGTGCTAGGCAGACAGGGGAAGGGGAGACCCAGTACTTC
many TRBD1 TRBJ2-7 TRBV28 CASTIGTVDDEQYF TGTGCCAGCACCATAGGGACAGTCGACGACGAGCAGTACTTC
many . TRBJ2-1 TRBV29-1 CSVEEASANEQFF TGCAGCGTTGAAGAGGCTAGCGCCAATGAGCAGTTCTTC
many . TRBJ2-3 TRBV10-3 CAITGEVSTDTQYF TGTGCCATTACAGGAGAAGTTAGCACAGATACGCAGTATTTT
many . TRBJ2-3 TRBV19 CASSKTSTDTQYF TGTGCCAGTAGTAAGACTAGCACAGATACGCAGTATTTT
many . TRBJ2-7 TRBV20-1 CSARRPSYEQYF TGCAGTGCTAGAAGACCGTCCTACGAGCAGTACTTC
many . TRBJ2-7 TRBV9 CASSSNPQTERVGEQYF TGTGCCAGCAGCTCCAATCCCCAGACGGAGCGGGTGGGCGAGCAGTACTTC
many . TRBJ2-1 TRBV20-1 CSARPGSSYNEQFF TGCAGTGCAAGACCCGGGAGCTCCTACAATGAGCAGTTCTTC
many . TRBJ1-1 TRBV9 CASSDDSDTEAFF TGTGCCAGCAGCGACGACAGCGACACTGAAGCTTTCTTT
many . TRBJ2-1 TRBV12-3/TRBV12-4 CASSSVPGGDEQFF TGTGCCAGCAGTTCAGTCCCTGGGGGCGATGAGCAGTTCTTC
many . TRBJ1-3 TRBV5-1 CASSLFGASGNTIYF TGCGCCAGCAGCTTGTTTGGAGCGTCTGGAAACACCATATATTTT
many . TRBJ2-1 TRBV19 CASREGANEQFF TGTGCCAGTAGGGAAGGGGCCAATGAGCAGTTCTTC
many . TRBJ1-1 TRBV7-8 CASSFTTLTEAFF TGTGCCAGCAGCTTTACGACCCTCACTGAAGCTTTCTTT
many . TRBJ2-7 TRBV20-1 CSARDPSAQVAYEQYF TGCAGTGCTAGAGATCCTAGCGCTCAGGTAGCCTACGAGCAGTACTTC
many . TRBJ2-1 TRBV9 CASSVGTPKNNNEQFF TGTGCCAGCAGCGTAGGGACTCCGAAAAATAACAATGAGCAGTTCTTC
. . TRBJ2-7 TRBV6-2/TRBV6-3 CASTRDTAYEQYF TGTGCCAGCACCAGGGACACCGCCTACGAGCAGTACTTC
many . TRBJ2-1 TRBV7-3 CASSQGRSSYNEQFF TGTGCCAGCAGCCAAGGACGGAGCTCCTACAATGAGCAGTTCTTC
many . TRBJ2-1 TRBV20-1 CSARWRNEQFF TGCAGTGCTAGATGGCGTAATGAGCAGTTCTTC
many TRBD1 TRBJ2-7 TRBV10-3 CAIRDRYEQYF TGTGCCATTCGGGACAGGTACGAGCAGTACTTC
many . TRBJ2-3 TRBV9 CASSSLVVDTQYF TGTGCCAGCAGCTCCCTCGTCGTGGATACGCAGTATTTT
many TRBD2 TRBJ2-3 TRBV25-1 CASSPPTSGRTDTQYF TGTGCCAGCAGTCCCCCTACTAGCGGGCGCACAGATACGCAGTATTTT
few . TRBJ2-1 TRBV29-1 CSVDVLGDNEQFF TGCAGCGTTGACGTATTAGGAGACAATGAGCAGTTCTTC
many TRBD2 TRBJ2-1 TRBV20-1 CSASSDVLAGLLGSYNEQFF TGCAGTGCTAGTAGTGATGTACTAGCGGGATTGCTTGGCTCCTACAATGAGCAGTTCTTC
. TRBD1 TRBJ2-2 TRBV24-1 CATSDPRGTGGNTGELFF TGTGCCACCAGTGATCCACGCGGGACAGGAGGTAACACCGGGGAGCTGTTTTTT